The 11 T cell receptor beta chains presented below share a single source sample, sequenced in a study of blood T cells in healthy people across ages. Primers used in a second PCR of about 6 to 11 cycles were a sample-barcoded 5' primer and a J-beta primer mix. TCRdb reanalysed the 5' RACE reads using MiXCR and keeps one entry per CDR3 protein. The sample contains roughly 1,700,000 distinct CDR3 sequences, 28% of which appear only once. Sequences were obtained from blood. The receptor source for this set is a woman aged 30 to 39 in good health.

This chain uses TRBV12-3 or TRBV12-4 with TRBJ1-1; a possible D gene is TRBD1 (5 bases). Trimming stripped 6 bases from V and 3 bases from J, with 17 bases between. The CDR3 is 15 amino acids. CDR3 DNA: TGTGCCAGCAGGTTCGCCAGGGAAGCGCACACTGAAGCTTTCTTT. Translation gives CASRFAREAHTEAFF.

This clonotype was picked up a small number of times. The genes are TRBV20-1 and TRBJ2-4; D perhaps matches TRBD1 (6 bases). Per the germline V gene, CDR1 is DFQATT and CDR2 is SNEGSKA (reference sequence). The CDR3 length is 16 residues. V was pared by 3 bases and J by 9 bases, with 24 bases between. CDR3 sequence (DNA): TGCAGTGCTAGTTTGCCGTCCACAGGGTCCCTGGCCATTCAGTACTTC. This sequence encodes CSASLPSTGSLAIQYF.

This clonotype was counted many times. V is TRBV24-1 and J is TRBJ2-3; the match to TRBD1 covers 10 bases. Per germline, CDR1 KGHDR and CDR2 SFDVKD. The length of the CDR3 is 16 residues. The junction had 6 bases not matched to a gene; V was cut back by 4 bases and J by 3 bases. CDR3 sequence reads: CATSDPGQGSTDTQYF. CDR3 sequence (DNA): TGTGCCACCAGTGACCCGGGACAGGGGTCGACAGATACGCAGTATTTT.

Comment on this clonotype: One end of the junction varies from germline; a read error may be responsible. The genes are TRBV12-3 or TRBV12-4 and TRBJ2-5; 9 bases are shared with TRBD1. CDR3 length: 15 residues. This CDR3 is CTSSLRRDRDNEQYF. CDR3 in DNA: TGTACCAGCAGTTTACGCCGGGACAGGGACAATGAGCAGTACTTC.

V is TRBV5-5 and J is TRBJ2-7; no clear D. V shed 4 bases and J shed 1 base, with 15 bases lying between them. The CDR3 is made up of 15 amino acids. Germline CDR1 and CDR2: SGHKS and YYEKEE (reference sequence). For the CDR3, the DNA is TGTGCCAGCAGCCCATTACAATTCAGGTCCTACGAGCAGTACTTC. Amino acids: CASSPLQFRSYEQYF.

This clonotype was seen more than once but under ten times. The rearrangement uses TRBV24-1 and TRBJ2-4, with D perhaps assigned TRBD1 or TRBD2 (5 bases each). Trimming removed 3 bases from V and 0 bases from J, with 8 bases in between. Germline assignment: CDR1 KGHDR and CDR2 SFDVKD. This CDR3 is 15 amino acids long. CDR3 DNA sequence: TGTGCCACCAGTGATGGGGGTCAAGCCAAAAACATTCAGTACTTC. This gives the protein CATSDGGQAKNIQYF.

As concerns this clonotype: The junction and the germline gene differ at one end; a read error may be behind it. This chain connects TRBV6-5 to TRBJ2-7; 7 bases align to TRBD1. Looked up from germline, CDR1 is MNHEY and CDR2 is SVGAGI. CDR3 length: 15 residues. CDR3 protein: CASTEGTAPMYERYF. The CDR3 region has the DNA TGTGCCAGCACGGAAGGGACAGCCCCGATGTACGAGCGGTACTTC.

In this sample, this clonotype turned up many times. This chain links TRBV12-3 or TRBV12-4 with TRBJ2-6; TRBD1 agrees at 8 bases. This CDR3 region has 15 residues. V shed 6 bases, J shed 1 base, and the junction held 2 bases outside the gene matches. The CDR3 region is CASRRQGSGANVLTF. CDR3 bases: TGTGCCAGCAGAAGACAGGGGTCTGGGGCCAACGTCCTGACTTTC.

This clonotype has more than one count but fewer than ten. The chain has TRBV20-1 and TRBJ2-4, with unresolved D. The CDR3 runs to 13 residues. Germline V lookup: CDR1 DFQATT, CDR2 SNEGSKA (reference sequence). CDR3 amino acids: CVGPQNTNNEQYF. The CDR3, as DNA: TGCGTTGGCCCACAGAACACCAACAATGAGCAGTACTTC.

This clonotype was seen only a few times. The genes are TRBV5-1 and TRBJ2-5; D is possibly TRBD2 (5 bases). This CDR3 is built from 13 residues. Germline V gene lookup returns CDR1 SGHRS and CDR2 YFSETQ. V gave up 4 bases and J gave up 7 bases, with 14 bases separating them. The DNA of the CDR3 is TGCGCCAGCAGCCCGGAGGCGGATGGGACCCAGTACTTC. This sequence encodes CASSPEADGTQYF.

Comments on this clonotype: A much larger clone is a single base away; this may be a read error. V is TRBV4-3 and J is TRBJ2-4; no clear D gene. The J call may be incorrect, as the DNA end agrees better with TRBJ2-7. The CDR3 sequence is 13 residues long. Germline V CDR1 and CDR2: LGHNA, YSLEER. CDR3 coding DNA: TGCGCCAGCGGCCAAGAGGTGTCCTTCGAGCAGTACTTC. This sequence encodes CASGQEVSFEQYF.